Below, 26 T cell receptor beta chains from the same sample are listed, as sequenced in a study of technical replicates of blood from a handful of donors. The table came from immunoSEQ multiplex PCR; TCRdb's copy has only in-frame clones and leaves some out. The data contain about 75,000 clones, 91% of them singletons. The sample taken for sequencing was T cells isolated from PBMCs. These receptors originate from a human donor in good health. Some clones in this sample may be carry-over from other donors' samples.

V usage is TRBV13 and J usage is TRBJ1-5; D perhaps matches TRBD1 (6 bases). Germline assignment: CDR1 PRHDT and CDR2 FYEKMQ (reference sequence). V was pared by 2 bases and J by 7 bases, with 6 bases between. This CDR3 comprises 12 residues. The CDR3 protein is CASSLRGQPQHF. In DNA form, the CDR3 reads TGTGCCAGCAGCTTAAGGGGGCAGCCCCAGCATTTT.

The genes are TRBV19 and TRBJ2-1, with 7 bases matching TRBD2. Germline values: CDR1 LNHDA, CDR2 SQIVND (reference sequence). Germline trimming cut 1 base from V and 4 bases from J; bases unmatched to any gene: 10. The CDR3 sequence is 17 residues long. CDR3: CASSIVPAGRVYNEQFF. The CDR3 DNA reads as TGTGCCAGTAGTATAGTTCCAGCGGGGAGGGTTTACAATGAGCAGTTCTTC.

The chain combines TRBV5-8 with TRBJ1-1; 10 nucleotides agree with TRBD1. The germline V gene has CDR1 SGHTS and CDR2 YDEGEE. Trimming removed 3 bases from V and 4 bases from J; junction bases left unmatched: 9. The CDR3 length is 16 residues. Here the CDR3 DNA reads TGTGCCAGCAGCTCTGGACAGGGGGTCGGGTTCACTGAAGCTTTCTTT. Protein: CASSSGQGVGFTEAFF.

V gene TRBV23-1 combines with J gene TRBJ2-3; 7 bases match TRBD2. TRBV23-1 falls under the ORF class, with uncertain function. The length of the CDR3 is 18 residues. With 6 bases clipped from V and 4 bases from J, the junction kept 19 bases outside the gene matches. The CDR3 loop is CASRSLAESQVGADTQYF. CDR3 coding DNA: TGCGCCAGCAGATCTCTAGCGGAAAGTCAAGTTGGCGCAGATACGCAGTATTTT.

The V gene is TRBV6-5, the J gene TRBJ1-2, with TRBD1 as a possible D gene (6 bases). Germline assignment: CDR1 MNHEY and CDR2 SVGAGI. The V end lost 8 bases, the J end lost 5 bases, and 15 bases lay between the germline ends. The CDR3 totals 13 residues. DNA of the CDR3: TGTGCCAGCTCCCAACAGGGTGTTTATGGCTACACCTTC. As protein: CASSQQGVYGYTF.

The chain recombines TRBV7-9 with TRBJ1-2; TRBD1 aligns across 7 bases. Trimming took 7 bases from V and 7 from J; bases not matched to a gene: 9. The CDR3 totals 13 residues. Germline lookup yields CDR1 SEHNR and CDR2 FQNEAQ (reference sequence). CDR3 nucleotides: TGTGCCAGCACCTCGGGACAGTCTCTTGGCTACACCTTC. It codes for CASTSGQSLGYTF.

This clone was recorded once. The genes are TRBV28 and TRBJ1-1, with 9 bases that match TRBD1. The CDR3 runs to 14 residues. The trim removed 10 bases at V and 5 bases at J, leaving 11 bases unmatched. The V gene's germline CDR1 is MDHEN and CDR2 SYDVKM. The CDR3: CAIQSQGARTEAFF. For the CDR3, the DNA is TGTGCCATCCAATCACAGGGGGCGAGGACTGAAGCTTTCTTT.

The chain uses TRBV30 and TRBJ1-2, with D perhaps TRBD1 (6 bases). Between the trimmed V and J ends, which lost 1 base and 8 bases, there was a span of 8 bases. Per germline, CDR1 GTSNPN and CDR2 SVGIG (reference sequence). The CDR3 is made up of 11 amino acids. The CDR3 DNA follows: TGTGCCTGGAGTGCCGGACAGGGCTACACCTTC. Its protein is CAWSAGQGYTF.

J is TRBJ2-1 and V is TRBV2; TRBD2 matches 8 bases. Germline V gene lookup returns CDR1 SNHLY and CDR2 FYNNEI. V lost 3 bases, J lost 8 bases, and 6 bases stayed unmatched. This CDR3 contains 14 residues. The CDR3 DNA follows: TGTGCCAGCAGTGAGTCGGGGGGGCCGTATGAGCAGTTCTTC. Translating it yields CASSESGGPYEQFF. Together with reference TRBV2 and TRBJ2-1, the CDR3 gives the full variable domain: EPEVTQTPSHQVTQMGQEVILRCVPISNHLYFYWYRQILGQKVEFLVSFYNNEISEKSEIFDDQFSVERPDGSNFTLKIRSTKLEDSAMYFCASSESGGPYEQFFGPGTRLTVL.

The chain combines TRBV19 with TRBJ2-7; the match to TRBD1 covers 7 bases. CDR1 is LNHDA, CDR2 SQIVND, per germline (reference sequence). The V and J ends lost 9 bases and 5 bases, in that order; junction bases with no gene match: 10. The CDR3 covers 13 residues. The CDR3 loop is CASHGQVTHEQYF. CDR3 nucleotide sequence: TGTGCCAGCCACGGACAGGTAACCCACGAGCAGTACTTC.

In this sample, this clone turned up once. The chain employs TRBV27 and TRBJ1-4; D possibly corresponds to TRBD1 (5 bases). The CDR3 runs 14 residues. V lost 3 bases, J lost 1 base, and 6 bases lay in between. Germline V gene data show CDR1 as MNHEY and CDR2 as SMNVEV (reference sequence). The CDR3 DNA follows: TGTGCCAGCAGTTTTCAGGGAACTAATGAAAAACTGTTTTTT. It translates to CASSFQGTNEKLFF.

The rearrangement joins TRBV19 to TRBJ2-7, with 7 bases identical to TRBD2. V gave up 4 bases and J gave up 4 bases; unmatched junction bases: 4. Germline lookup yields CDR1 LNHDA and CDR2 SQIVND (reference sequence). The CDR3 has 13 amino acids. The CDR3 reads CASSTLSGYEQYF. Written as DNA, the CDR3 is TGTGCCAGTAGTACCCTTAGCGGGTACGAGCAGTACTTC.

This clone was recorded once. This chain connects TRBV7-8 to TRBJ2-7; TRBD1 agrees at 9 bases. J was trimmed by 5 bases and V by 5 bases; bases with no gene match: 10. This CDR3 is built from 15 residues. Germline values: CDR1 SGHVS, CDR2 FQNEAQ. The CDR3 DNA is TGTGCCAGCAGCGGGGGGTGGGACAGGGCTCACGAGCAGTACTTC. As protein: CASSGGWDRAHEQYF.

This chain joins TRBV29-1 and TRBJ2-5, with a possible D match to TRBD1 (6 bases). This CDR3 comprises 13 residues. Trimming removed 5 bases from V and 5 bases from J, with 15 bases in between. CDR1 and CDR2 from the germline V gene are SQVTM and ANQGSEA. The CDR3 region has the DNA TGCAGCGTTTCGAGAGGGGGAAGGGAGACCCAGTACTTC. It yields the protein CSVSRGGRETQYF.

This clone was detected only once. CDR3 sequence reads: CASSQGIQGAGNTIYF. The CDR3 DNA follows: TGTGCCAGCAGCCAGGGAATACAGGGGGCTGGAAACACCATATATTTT. The chain employs TRBV4-2 and TRBJ1-3; the match to TRBD1 covers 8 bases. Germline V CDR1 and CDR2: LGHNA, YNFKEQ. CDR3 length equals 16 residues. The V segment lost 3 bases and the J segment 2 bases; nucleotides outside the gene matches: 6.

V gene TRBV5-4 combines with J gene TRBJ2-1; 13 positions match TRBD2. Germline-derived CDR1 and CDR2 are SGHNT and YYREEE (reference sequence). The V and J ends lost 4 bases and 4 bases, in that order; junction bases with no gene match: 2. The CDR3 loop spans 15 amino acids. The CDR3, as DNA: TGTGCCAGCAGCCGGACTAGCGGGGGTTACAATGAGCAGTTCTTC. As protein: CASSRTSGGYNEQFF.

This CDR3 reads CASSSQGVYSDTQYF. CDR3 DNA: TGTGCCAGCAGCTCACAGGGGGTTTATTCAGATACGCAGTATTTT. The J gene is TRBJ2-3, the V gene TRBV7-9, with 8 bases lining up with TRBD1. The CDR3 sequence is 15 residues long. CDR1 SEHNR and CDR2 FQNEAQ come from the germline V gene (reference sequence). With V trimmed by 4 bases and J by 4 bases, 7 bases remained unmatched. Full variable domain (missing parts from reference TRBV7-9 and TRBJ2-3): DTGVSQNPRHKITKRGQNVTFRCDPISEHNRLYWYRQTLGQGPEFLTYFQNEAQLEKSRLLSDRFSAERPKGSFSTLEIQRTEQGDSAMYLCASSSQGVYSDTQYFGPGTRLTVL.

V usage is TRBV11-3 and J usage is TRBJ1-4, with 9 positions matching TRBD1. The CDR3 contains 16 residues. V was pared by 3 bases and J by 7 bases, with 9 bases of the junction left unmatched. From germline, CDR1 is SGHNT and CDR2 YENEEA. CDR3 in DNA: TGTGCCAGCAGCTTGGGACAGGGCTCCCTCTCTGAAAAACTGTTTTTT. As protein: CASSLGQGSLSEKLFF.

This rearrangement joins TRBV2 to TRBJ1-5; 7 positions agree with TRBD1. The CDR3 is made up of 15 amino acids. Germline CDR1 and CDR2: SNHLY and FYNNEI. Trimming at V came to 4 bases and at J to 4 bases, leaving 7 bases not matched to a gene. The DNA for the CDR3 is TGTGCCAGCAGTGTACACAGGGGAGAGAATCAGCCCCAGCATTTT. This translates into CASSVHRGENQPQHF.

This chain connects TRBV2 to TRBJ1-1; D is uncertain. Trimming cost V 10 bases and J 8 bases, with 38 bases left between them. CDR3 size: 19 residues. From germline, CDR1 is SNHLY and CDR2 FYNNEI. CDR3 amino acids: CAKFSFLSLSWASPIEAFF. DNA for the CDR3: TGTGCCAAATTTTCTTTTCTTTCCCTCTCCTGGGCCTCCCCGATCGAAGCTTTCTTT.

The CDR3 here is CASGGVYGYTF. The CDR3 DNA is TGTGCCAGCGGGGGGGTCTATGGCTACACCTTC. The chain is built from TRBV28 and TRBJ1-2; D might be TRBD1 (5 bases). V was clipped by 8 bases and J by 4 bases, with 8 bases between them. The CDR3 loop spans 11 amino acids. Germline CDR1 reads MDHEN; CDR2 reads SYDVKM.

The chain has TRBV7-2 and TRBJ1-6; 9 bases match TRBD1. CDR3 length: 14 amino acids. Trimming cost V 5 bases and J 7 bases; bases outside gene matches: 3. Looked up from germline, CDR1 is SGHTA and CDR2 is FQGNSA. The CDR3 region has the DNA TGTGCCAGCAGCCCAGGACAGGGGAATTCACCCCTCCACTTT. It encodes CASSPGQGNSPLHF.

CDR3 in DNA: TGTGCCAGCAGTTTACCTAGCGGGCGGGGGAATGAGCAGTTCTTC. Translated: CASSLPSGRGNEQFF. The chain joins TRBV28 to TRBJ2-1; 8 bases match TRBD2. After removal of 2 bases from V and 7 bases from J, the junction contained 7 bases not matched to a gene. Per the germline V gene, CDR1 is MDHEN and CDR2 is SYDVKM. The CDR3 has 15 amino acids.

CDR3 sequence: CASSPRQGLYEQYF. The CDR3 region has the DNA TGTGCCAGCAGTCCTCGACAGGGGCTCTACGAGCAGTACTTC. The chain has TRBV6-1 and TRBJ2-7; TRBD1 agrees at 8 bases. After removal of 5 bases from V and 3 bases from J, the junction contained 6 bases not matched to a gene. Germline lookup yields CDR1 MNHNS and CDR2 SASEGT. The CDR3 spans 14 residues.

V is TRBV18 and J is TRBJ1-1; 7 bases align to TRBD1. J gave up 6 bases and V 1 base, and 2 bases lay outside the gene matches. The CDR3 consists of 13 residues. From germline, CDR1 is KGHSH and CDR2 LQKENI. The CDR3 DNA reads TGTGCCAGCTCACCACTTACAGGGGCTGAAGCTTTCTTT. Amino acid sequence: CASSPLTGAEAFF.

The chain carries TRBV7-3 and TRBJ2-3; 9 nucleotides match TRBD1. The CDR3 spans 18 residues. CDR1 SGHTA and CDR2 FQGTGA come from the germline V gene. The junction had 14 bases not matched to a gene; V was cut back by 5 bases and J by 2 bases. The CDR3 sequence: CASSLGTGGRGYTDTQYF. CDR3 bases: TGTGCCAGCAGCCTCGGAACAGGGGGCCGGGGGTACACAGATACGCAGTATTTT.